In its sample, the clone carrying this TCR beta chain was seen a few times. Antigen: not known. Trimming removed 2 bases from V and 4 bases from J, with 14 bases in between. The CDR3 totals 15 residues. This entry comes from a study of post-analysis software for immune sequencing data. Study outcomes and limitations: Roughly five TRBV segments, including TRBV5-6, TRBV5-1 and TRBV20-1, were more frequent in patients than controls.

Each TCR beta cDNA library carried unique molecular identifiers. TCRdb processed the PCR reads anew with MiXCR; each CDR3 protein has one entry. Here the sample spans about 430,000 distinct CDR3 sequences, about 39% being singletons. The TCR originated in a girl aged 2 to 9 with multiple sclerosis. The chain combines TRBV12-3 or TRBV12-4 with TRBJ1-1; D possibly corresponds to TRBD1 (6 bases). The sample consisted of blood. Written as DNA, the CDR3 is TGTGCCAGCAGTTTAATCGGGGGGGCTGGCACTGAAGCTTTCTTT. It is translated as CASSLIGGAGTEAFF.